This T cell receptor (delta chain) stems from a study of gamma-delta T cells after stem cell transplantation (dated by TCRdb to 2016 to 2018). This clone was counted between two and nine times. Its antigen is still unknown. No quality values exist for individual bases; no much larger clone is one base distant. Based on the germline V gene, the CDR1 and CDR2 sequences are TSWWSYY and QGS. The CDR3 has 18 amino acids, counting the end cysteine and phenylalanine. Only the CDR3 region is kept as DNA, spanning 54 bases read in frame from base 1. V ends up 2 bases short and J 7 bases short, with an unmatched junction base count of 18. To prepare the library, RT-PCR was applied. The sequencer was an Illumina MiSeq. TCRdb reanalyzed the public reads with the CATT caller, and identical DNA sequences were merged afterwards. This sample has about 13,000 delta-chain clones in its table, and roughly 30% of those were observed once. The top ten hold approximately 3.9% of the sample.

This TCR derives from a human donor. It is not recorded whose cells these are; they may come from a transplant donor. The specimen was gamma-delta T cells. The sequence links TRDV1 to TRDJ1; 8 bases in the middle match TRDD3. The nucleotide sequence is TGTGCTCTTGGGGAATCTCTTATCCCCTACTGGGGGGACATTAAACTCATCTTT. The resulting protein is CALGESLIPYWGDIKLIF.